The entry below describes one T cell receptor (beta chain). What this receptor recognizes is not known. No much larger clonotype is one base removed from it; base qualities were not supplied. The source of the sample is a study of cytomegalovirus exposure and HLA in healthy donors (dated by TCRdb to about 2017). Some background on the complete study: An earlier analysis of several hundred of the donors reported about 260 Gb of sequence data and 117 million unique TCR beta sequences obtained from roughly 180 million T cells. Approximately 300 gigabases of sequencing data and 75 million to 85 million unique TCR sequences made up an early release that covered fewer than 650 HLA-typed donors. Among the approximately 400 genotyped donors, about 83% belonged to the genetic ancestry cluster associated with self-reported Caucasian donors. The study was designed to test whether signatures of past pathogen exposure could be identified by cataloging public T cell receptors. The T cell repertoires of around 670 subjects were profiled by immunosequencing and related to cytomegalovirus serostatus. A separate validation cohort of 100 to 150 different subjects was used in addition to the approximately 700-subject first cohort. High-throughput TCR immunosequencing, statistical association of individual TCRs with disease status, and machine learning were combined to predict cytomegalovirus infection status. In a later analysis, previously published TCR beta repertoires from some 640 donors were re-analyzed and high-resolution HLA genotyping was added so that TCR occurrence patterns could be studied. In the later analysis, no new phenotypic data were used to find candidate immune exposures; instead, reliance was placed on TCR beta sequences and their occurrence across donors. To decide whether each TCR beta V gene segment behaved as functional or pseudogenic, an earlier analysis of approximately 590 of the donors relied on high-throughput TCR beta sequencing. Donor age, sex, ethnicity and CMV serostatus were compiled together with the repertoire data. A later genetic analysis took genome-wide SNP genotypes for about three fifths of the roughly 670 donors and used that subset as a discovery cohort. Every repertoire in the discovery cohort had been generated on one and the same sequencing platform. HLA typing included class I and class II loci at four-digit resolution. Typing coverage varied by locus: about 629-630 donors for A, B, C, DRB1 and DQB1; 522 for DQA1; around 570 for DPA1; fewer than 480 for DPB1. About five DR-DQ haplotypes were handled as single units for association and clustering, since linkage in the cohort was strong. On average, roughly 200,000 unique TCR beta nucleotide sequences were sequenced per donor among a few hundred genotyped donors of the cohort, with roughly 20% of those sequences being non-productive. Study-wide conclusions, independent of this receptor: According to a later analysis, parvovirus B19, influenza, CMV and Epstein-Barr virus appeared linked to several top co-occurrence clusters. According to the authors, the approach could potentially be generalized to other disease states and immunological phenotypes. In a later analysis, TCR association rates were found to vary across HLA loci, with the most associated TCRs seen for DRB1 alleles and the fewest for HLA-C alleles. Because counts were too low, 15 to 20 rarely observed V segments, including chromosome 9 orphons, were excluded from the earlier analysis of 587 of the donors. A cluster of highly shared sequence variants was judged likely to represent a technical artifact of the sequencing pipeline. In a later genetic analysis, a missense DCLRE1C variant was associated with V-gene and J-gene trimming of TCR beta chains, and the association was replicated in an independent cohort. An earlier analysis of 450 to 750 of the donors showed that most TCR beta V segments appeared in productive rearrangements either about 90% or about 30% of the time, which broadly matched IMGT annotations. Most TCR sequences were observed very rarely across donors, whereas some public TCRs were present in many individuals. In this cohort, only TCR beta chains were sequenced, and detectable features were limited by the absence of alpha or paired-chain data. HLA typing was unavailable for some donors at each locus, so association tests used only the typed subset. The only immune exposure information available for the cohort was CMV serostatus. In a later analysis, HLA-associated TCR beta chains were found to be more clonally expanded and to have lower generation probabilities than equally common non-associated chains. The 87-base-pair reads could not distinguish some IMGT-functional V segments, including TRBV6-2 and TRBV6-3, so those segments were excluded. Most CMV-associated TCR beta chains appeared to be HLA-restricted in a later analysis, and the HLA associations seemed to be driven largely by CMV exposure. In a later genetic analysis, fewer N-insertions in productive TCRs were reported among donors in an Asian-associated ancestry cluster than the roughly 640-donor mean. When HLA alleles, especially DR and DQ, strongly co-occurred, attributing TCR associations to individual alleles was difficult. The study listed 150 to 200 TCR beta chains as associated with cytomegalovirus. A further reported finding was that TCR beta sequences accurately predicted the HLA-A and HLA-B alleles for most subjects in the first cohort. Sequencing depth was assumed to be roughly uniform across donors in the presence/absence analyses, though that assumption may not hold. Cytomegalovirus status was reported to be diagnosed by the classifier with high specificity and sensitivity in both the original and validation cohorts. In a later analysis, 15,000 to 20,000 TCR beta sequences were associated with specific HLA alleles at a false discovery rate of 0.05. Linkage disequilibrium might explain the correlated functional status among segregating V segments, but an unknown experimental factor could not be excluded. In vitro tests confirmed that three of the cytomegalovirus-associated TCR beta chains recognize cytomegalovirus antigens.

The cohort comprised fewer than 750 healthy bone marrow donors. Cohort members were all nominally healthy when sampled, although unrecorded immune exposures were likely present. The donor tested CMV seronegative, placing the donor among the 350 to 400 seronegative members of the cohort. Every donor gave a peripheral blood sample, and the peripheral blood mononuclear cells from that sample were used for TCR beta sequencing. The Qiagen DNeasy Blood Extraction Kit was used to extract genomic DNA from the blood cell samples. From the cysteine up to the phenylalanine, the CDR3 has a length of 16 residues. Only the CDR3 DNA stays, 48 bases, in frame from base 1. Trimming at the junction amounts to 5 bases on V and 7 bases on J, and the germline ends lie 23 bases apart. CDR1 and CDR2, per the germline V gene, are LGHNA and YSLEER. The receptor library was made with the immunoSEQ multiplex PCR assay. A mixture of 60 forward primers for TCR Vbeta segments and 13 reverse primers for TCR Jbeta segments was used in the multiplex PCR. A multiplex PCR assay on genomic DNA amplified the CDR3 region of rearranged TCR beta genes. The amplified TCR beta libraries were sequenced on the Illumina HiSeq System as 87-base-pair reads. The paper's data handling went like this. In a later analysis, tens of millions of unique TCR beta chains were counted across the 500 to 700 repertoires, and about 9.9 million of these chains were shared by at least two donors. Raw reads were error-corrected and collapsed into unique sequences with a nearest-neighbor algorithm that merged closely related sequences to remove PCR and sequencing errors. CDR3 sequences were aligned to IMGT reference sequences to assign V, D and J gene segments. For a sequence to be retained, a match of at least six nucleotides was required to both a V gene segment and a J gene segment. Rearrangements were called productive when the CDR3 lacked stop codons and stayed in frame with V and J; all others were non-productive. Following IMGT convention, CDR3 was defined as the stretch from the second conserved V-encoded cysteine up to the conserved J-encoded phenylalanine. The earlier analysis of around 640 of the donors excluded sequences that lacked an unambiguous match to a single V gene segment. In an earlier analysis of a few hundred of the donors, V segments were called functional above 56.7% productive rearrangements and were called segregating when the between-donor standard deviation exceeded 5%. To diagnose cytomegalovirus status from the catalog of TCR beta chain sequences, a statistical classification framework was built. A later analysis assigned V and J genes by comparing TCR nucleotide sequences with IMGT/GENE-DB human TR gene sequences. A later analysis assigned CDR3 sequences and most-parsimonious VDJ recombination scenarios with the TCRdist pipeline. A later analysis defined each TCR beta chain by its CDR3 amino acid sequence plus V-gene family, and excluded reads lacking a unique V-gene family. In a later analysis, fewer than 600 highly shared, low-generation-probability nucleotide sequences were removed to address suspected cross-contamination and a sequencing artifact. In a later analysis, a clonal expansion index for each public chain was calculated from normalized within-repertoire ranks of inferred template counts. In a later analysis, generation probabilities were computed using a VDJ recombination model fitted to out-of-frame rearrangements, and the results were checked against IGoR. A later analysis scored TCR-TCR, TCR-HLA and TCR-CMV co-occurrence with hypergeometric tests, applying a repertoire-size bias correction to TCR pairs. A later analysis estimated false discovery rates by permuting HLA or CMV assignments 20 times. In a later analysis, co-occurring TCRs were grouped using DBSCAN, and TCRdist sequence similarity was added for clustering within HLA-allele-positive subsets. For co-occurrence clustering, repertoires with fewer than 30,000 or more than 120,000 public chains were excluded, along with roughly 5 repertoires with anomalous nucleotide sharing. TCRdb re-hosts the immuneACCESS table, in-frame sequences only. Its copies lack some clones; in the studies checked, an unresolved V gene accounts for under half of them, and the cause for the rest is not known. The V and J calls and clone size are taken from that table; D and trimming were inferred from the DNA. For this sample the table gives 150,000 to 200,000 clones, of which 65% to 80% were detected only once. The ten largest clones represent less than 1.1% of the sample.

This TCR came from a woman between 35 and 50 years old in good health and CMV-seronegative. Recombination linked TRBV4-3 to TRBJ1-1; D gene: possibly TRBD1, on 5 matching bases. The sample was PBMCs. The bases are TGCGCCAGCAGCTCGACCACTATCGGGGGGTCGGGTGAAGCTTTCTTT. This gives the protein CASSSTTIGGSGEAFF.